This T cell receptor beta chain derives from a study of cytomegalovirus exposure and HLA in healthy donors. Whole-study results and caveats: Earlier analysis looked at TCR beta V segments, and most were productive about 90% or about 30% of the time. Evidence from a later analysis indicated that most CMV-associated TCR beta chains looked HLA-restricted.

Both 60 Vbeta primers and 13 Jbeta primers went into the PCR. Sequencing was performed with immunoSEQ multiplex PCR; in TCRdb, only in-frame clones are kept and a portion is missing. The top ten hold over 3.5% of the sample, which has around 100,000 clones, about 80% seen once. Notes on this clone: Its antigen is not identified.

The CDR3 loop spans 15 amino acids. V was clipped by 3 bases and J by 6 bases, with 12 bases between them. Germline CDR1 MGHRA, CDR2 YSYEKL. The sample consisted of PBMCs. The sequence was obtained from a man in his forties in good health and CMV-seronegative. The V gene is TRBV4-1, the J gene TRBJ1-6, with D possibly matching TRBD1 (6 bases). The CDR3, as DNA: TGCGCCAGCAGCCACCCCGACAGGCCTAATTCACCCCTCCACTTT. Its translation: CASSHPDRPNSPLHF.